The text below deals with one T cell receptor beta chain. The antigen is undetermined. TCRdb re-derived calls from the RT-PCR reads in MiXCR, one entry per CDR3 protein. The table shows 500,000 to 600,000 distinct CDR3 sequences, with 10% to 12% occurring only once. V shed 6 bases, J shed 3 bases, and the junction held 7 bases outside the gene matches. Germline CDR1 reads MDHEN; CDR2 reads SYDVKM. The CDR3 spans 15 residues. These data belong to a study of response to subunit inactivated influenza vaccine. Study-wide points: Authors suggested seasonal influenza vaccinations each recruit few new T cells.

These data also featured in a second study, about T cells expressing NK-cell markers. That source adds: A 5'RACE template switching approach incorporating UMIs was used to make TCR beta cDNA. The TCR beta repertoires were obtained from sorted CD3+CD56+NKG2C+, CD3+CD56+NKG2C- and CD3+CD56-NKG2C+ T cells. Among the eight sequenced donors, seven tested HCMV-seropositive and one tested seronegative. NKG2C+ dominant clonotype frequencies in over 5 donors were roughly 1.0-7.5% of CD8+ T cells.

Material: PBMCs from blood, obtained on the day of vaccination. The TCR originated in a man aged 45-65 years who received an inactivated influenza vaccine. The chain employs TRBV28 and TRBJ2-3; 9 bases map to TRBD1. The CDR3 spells CASRTGGAGTDTQYF. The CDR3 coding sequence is TGTGCCAGCAGGACAGGGGGGGCGGGTACAGATACGCAGTATTTT. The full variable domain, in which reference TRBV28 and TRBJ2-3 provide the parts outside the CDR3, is DVKVTQSSRYLVKRTGEKVFLECVQDMDHENMFWYRQDPGLGLRLIYFSYDVKMKEKGDIPEGYSVSREKKERFSLILESASTNQTSMYLCASRTGGAGTDTQYFGPGTRLTVL.